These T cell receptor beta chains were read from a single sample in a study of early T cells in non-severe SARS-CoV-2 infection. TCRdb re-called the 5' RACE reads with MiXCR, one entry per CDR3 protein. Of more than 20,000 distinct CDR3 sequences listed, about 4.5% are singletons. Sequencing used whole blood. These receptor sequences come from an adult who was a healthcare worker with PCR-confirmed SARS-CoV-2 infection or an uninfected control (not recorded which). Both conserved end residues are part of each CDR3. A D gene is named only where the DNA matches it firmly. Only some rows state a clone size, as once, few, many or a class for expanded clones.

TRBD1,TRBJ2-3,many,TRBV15,TGTGCCCTAGGGGACAGGGGAACAGATACGCAGTATTTT,CALGDRGTDTQYF
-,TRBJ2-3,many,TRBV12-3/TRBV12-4,TGTGCCAGCAGTGTTGGGACAGATACGCAGTATTTT,CASSVGTDTQYF
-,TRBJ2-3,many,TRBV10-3,TGTGCCATCAGTGAGTCGGGGGTAGCTAGCACAGATACGCAGTATTTT,CAISESGVASTDTQYF
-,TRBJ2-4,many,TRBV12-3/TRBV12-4,TGTGCCAGCAGCATCGGGCTAGCCAAAAACATTCAGTACTTC,CASSIGLAKNIQYF
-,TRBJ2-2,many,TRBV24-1,TGTGCCACCAGGATTCCACAGGTTCACACCGGGGAGCTGTTTTTT,CATRIPQVHTGELFF
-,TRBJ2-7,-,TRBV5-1,TGCGCCAGCAGCTTGAATACAGGAGACTACGAGCAGTACTTC,CASSLNTGDYEQYF
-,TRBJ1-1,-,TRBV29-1,TGCAGCGTTGCCGAGAACACTGAAGCTTTCTTT,CSVAENTEAFF
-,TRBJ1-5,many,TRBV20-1,TGCAGTGCTAGAGATCCCAGCTCCTTTTATAGCAATCAGCCCCAGCATTTT,CSARDPSSFYSNQPQHF
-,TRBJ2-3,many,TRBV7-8,TGTGCCAGCAGCTGGGACAAAGCAGATACGCAGTATTTT,CASSWDKADTQYF
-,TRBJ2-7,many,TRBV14,TGTGCCAGCAGCCAATCAGCCTACGAGCAGTACTTC,CASSQSAYEQYF
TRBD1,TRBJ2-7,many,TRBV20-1,TGCAGTGCTTACCCGCCGGGACAGGGGGCTCGCGAGCAGTACTTC,CSAYPPGQGAREQYF
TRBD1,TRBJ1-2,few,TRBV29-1,TGCAGCGCTCGAGGGACACAGGGGAACTACGGCTACACCTTC,CSARGTQGNYGYTF
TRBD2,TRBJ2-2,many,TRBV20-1,TGCAGTGCAAACGGCTACCTAGCGGGGCCCGGGGAGCTGTTTTTT,CSANGYLAGPGELFF
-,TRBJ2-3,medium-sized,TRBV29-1,TGCAGCGTGGACCGCCTAGCAAGGGTGGCAGATACGCAGTATTTT,CSVDRLARVADTQYF
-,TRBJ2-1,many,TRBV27,TGTGCCAGCAGCCTCACAGTCCCCTCCTACAATGAGCAGTTCTTC,CASSLTVPSYNEQFF
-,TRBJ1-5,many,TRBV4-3,TGCGCCAGCAGCCGTAATCTCGGTCCGCCCCAGCATTTT,CASSRNLGPPQHF
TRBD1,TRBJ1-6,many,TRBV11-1,TGTGCCAGCAGCTTAGGTGACAGGGGGCTGTACTCACCCCTCCACTTT,CASSLGDRGLYSPLHF
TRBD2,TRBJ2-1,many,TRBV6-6,TGTGCCAGCAGCCGCGGGGGGATGTCCTACAATGAGCAGTTCTTC,CASSRGGMSYNEQFF
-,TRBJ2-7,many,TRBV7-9,TGTGCCAGCAGCAGGGTCGACTACGAGCAGTACTTC,CASSRVDYEQYF
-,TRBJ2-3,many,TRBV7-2,TGTGCCAGCAGCTTAGCGGGGGGCCATGTTCGCACAGATACGCAGTATTTT,CASSLAGGHVRTDTQYF
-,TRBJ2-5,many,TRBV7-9,TGTGCCAGCAGCTCCCGGGACACTTTAGAGACCCAGTACTTC,CASSSRDTLETQYF
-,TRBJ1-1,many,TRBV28,TGTGCCAGCAGTTTACGGGCGGGTGGCACTGAAGTTTTCTTT,CASSLRAGGTEVFF
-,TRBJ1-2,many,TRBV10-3,TGTGCCATCAGTGAGCGGCAGCAGACTCCCTATGGCTACACCTTC,CAISERQQTPYGYTF